The clone carrying this T cell receptor (beta chain) was counted only a few times. The antigen remains undetermined. There are 14 residues in the CDR3. Germline loops: CDR1 SGHRS, CDR2 YFSETQ. The germline V and J ends were trimmed by 0 bases and 0 bases, with 7 bases remaining between them. This record belongs to a study of cytomegalovirus exposure and HLA in healthy donors. General observations from the study: Common viral pathogens (according to a later analysis) appeared linked to several of the most significant clusters. Rare TCR sequences dominated, though some public TCRs recurred in many donors.

Vbeta (60) and Jbeta (13) primers were used in the PCR. The method was immunoSEQ multiplex PCR; TCRdb's version includes in-frame clones alone and lacks a portion of them. Here the sample spans approximately 150,000 clones, 70% to 85% being singletons. The V call is TRBV5-1, the J call TRBJ2-7; no firm D call. The sample taken for sequencing was PBMCs. This TCR was sampled from a woman aged 30 to 39 in good health and CMV-seropositive. DNA of the CDR3: TGCGCCAGCAGCTTGGCAGCAGGCTCCTACGAGCAGTACTTC. Residues: CASSLAAGSYEQYF. Supplemented by reference TRBV5-1 and TRBJ2-7, the full variable domain reads KAGVTQTPRYLIKTRGQQVTLSCSPISGHRSVSWYQQTPGQGLQFLFEYFSETQRNKGNFPGRFSGRQFSNSRSEMNVSTLELGDSALYLCASSLAAGSYEQYFGPGTRLTVT.